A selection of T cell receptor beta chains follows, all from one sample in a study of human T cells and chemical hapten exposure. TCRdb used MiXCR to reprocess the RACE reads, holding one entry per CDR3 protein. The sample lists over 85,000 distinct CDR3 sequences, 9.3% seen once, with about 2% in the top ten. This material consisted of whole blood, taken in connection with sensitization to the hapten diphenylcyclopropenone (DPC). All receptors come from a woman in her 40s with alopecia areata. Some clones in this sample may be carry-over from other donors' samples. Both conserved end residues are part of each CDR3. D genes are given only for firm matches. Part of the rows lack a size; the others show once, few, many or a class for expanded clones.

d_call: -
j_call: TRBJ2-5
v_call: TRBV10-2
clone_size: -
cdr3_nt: TGCGCCAGCAGTGAGGTAGCCAGCGGGCAAGAGACCCAGTACTTC
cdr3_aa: CASSEVASGQETQYF

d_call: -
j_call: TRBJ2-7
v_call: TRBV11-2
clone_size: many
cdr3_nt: TGTGCCAGCAGCTCCTATAGAGAGCAGTACTTC
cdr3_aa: CASSSYREQYF

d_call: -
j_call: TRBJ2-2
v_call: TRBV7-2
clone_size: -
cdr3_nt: TGTGCCAGCAGCTTAGGGGGCGGTAACGGGGAGCTGTTTTTT
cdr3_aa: CASSLGGGNGELFF

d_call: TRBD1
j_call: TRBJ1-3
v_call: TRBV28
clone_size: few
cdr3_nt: TGTGCCAGCAGTTTTAAGAGGGTCGGACAGGGGGTTTCTGGAAACACCATATATTTT
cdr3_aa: CASSFKRVGQGVSGNTIYF

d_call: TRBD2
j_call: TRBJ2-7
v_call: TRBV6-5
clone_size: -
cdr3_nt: TGTGACAGCAGTACCCTTACTAGCGCCGAGTACTTC
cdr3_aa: CDSSTLTSAEYF

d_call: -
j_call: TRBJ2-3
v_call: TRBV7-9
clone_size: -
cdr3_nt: TGTGCCAGCAGCCCCCAGGGGATAAGGTCGACAGATACGCAGTATTTT
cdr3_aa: CASSPQGIRSTDTQYF

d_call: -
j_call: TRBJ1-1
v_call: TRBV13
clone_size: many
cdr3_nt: TGTGCCAAGAGACGGGACTCCGAAGCTTTCTTT
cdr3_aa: CAKRRDSEAFF

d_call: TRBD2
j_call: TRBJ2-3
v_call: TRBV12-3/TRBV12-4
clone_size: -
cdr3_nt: TGTGCCAGCAGCGGGACTAGCGGGGGGCCTGCTACAGATACGCAGTATTTT
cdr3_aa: CASSGTSGGPATDTQYF

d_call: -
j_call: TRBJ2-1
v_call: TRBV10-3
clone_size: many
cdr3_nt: TGTGCCATCGCTTCCTACAATGAGCAGTTCTTC
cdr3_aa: CAIASYNEQFF

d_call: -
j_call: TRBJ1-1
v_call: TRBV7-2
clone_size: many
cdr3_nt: TGTGCCAGCAGTTACGGACAGATTAACACTGAAGCTTTCTTT
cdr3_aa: CASSYGQINTEAFF

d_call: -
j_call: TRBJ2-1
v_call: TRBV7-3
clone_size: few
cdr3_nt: TGTGCCAGCAGCCGGGTCCCTAGTTTGGATGAGCAGTTCTTC
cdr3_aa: CASSRVPSLDEQFF

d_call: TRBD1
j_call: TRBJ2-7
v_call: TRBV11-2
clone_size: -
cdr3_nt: TGTGCCAGCAGCTTAGTACAGGGGGCTTACGAGCAGTACTTC
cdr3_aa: CASSLVQGAYEQYF

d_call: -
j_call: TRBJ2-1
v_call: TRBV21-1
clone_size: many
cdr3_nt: TGTGCCAGCAGCAAATCTAGCAGGGGTACCCCTAATAACTACAATGAGCAGTTCTTC
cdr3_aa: CASSKSSRGTPNNYNEQFF

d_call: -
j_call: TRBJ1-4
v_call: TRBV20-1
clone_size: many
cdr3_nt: TGCAGTGCTAGAGCACGGGGAAATGAAAAACTGTTTTTT
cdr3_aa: CSARARGNEKLFF

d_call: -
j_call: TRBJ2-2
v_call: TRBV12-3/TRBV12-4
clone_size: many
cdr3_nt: TGTGCCAGCACCCATGGGGGACGTAGAGTGGAGGAGCTGTTTTTT
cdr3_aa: CASTHGGRRVEELFF

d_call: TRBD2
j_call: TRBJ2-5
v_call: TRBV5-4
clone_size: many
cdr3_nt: TGTGCCAGCAGCTTAGGTAGCGGGAGCTTGGAGACCCAGTACTTC
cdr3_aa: CASSLGSGSLETQYF

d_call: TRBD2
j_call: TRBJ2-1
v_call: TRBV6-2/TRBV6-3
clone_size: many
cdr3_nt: TGTGCCAGCAGTTACTCGACTAGCGGGAGCAATGAGCAGTTCTTC
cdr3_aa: CASSYSTSGSNEQFF

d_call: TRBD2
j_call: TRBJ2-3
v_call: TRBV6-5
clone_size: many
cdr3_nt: TGTGCCAGCAGTTACTCGGAAAAAGCGGGGAGCACAGATACGCAGTATTTT
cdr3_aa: CASSYSEKAGSTDTQYF

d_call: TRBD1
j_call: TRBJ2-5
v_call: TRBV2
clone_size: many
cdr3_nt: TGTGCCAGCAGGGGGGACAGGAGCCAAGAGACCCAGTACTTC
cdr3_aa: CASRGDRSQETQYF

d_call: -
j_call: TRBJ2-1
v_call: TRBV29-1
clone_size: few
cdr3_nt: TGCAGCGCACCCCTACTCACGGATAGCTCCTACAATGAGCAGTTCTTC
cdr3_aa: CSAPLLTDSSYNEQFF

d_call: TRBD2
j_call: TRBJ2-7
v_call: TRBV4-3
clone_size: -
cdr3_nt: TGCGCCAGCAGCCAAGACCATGGGACTAGCGGGACCTCCTACGAGCAGTACTTC
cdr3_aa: CASSQDHGTSGTSYEQYF

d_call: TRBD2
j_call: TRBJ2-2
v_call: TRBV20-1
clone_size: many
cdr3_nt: TGCAGTGCTAGATACGGGAGGGCCGACGGGGAGCTGTTTTTT
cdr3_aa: CSARYGRADGELFF

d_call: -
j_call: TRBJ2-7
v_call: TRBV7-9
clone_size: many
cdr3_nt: TGTGCCAGCAGCTTAGCCGGGACCAGCTACGAGCAGTACTTC
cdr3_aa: CASSLAGTSYEQYF

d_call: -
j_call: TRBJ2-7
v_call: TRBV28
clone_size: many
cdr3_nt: TGTGCCAGCAGACGGAACCTCTACGAGCAGTACTTC
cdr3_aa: CASRRNLYEQYF

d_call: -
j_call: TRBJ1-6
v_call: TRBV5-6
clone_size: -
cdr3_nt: TGTGCCAGCAGCTTAGGAGGGAGCTCCTATAATTCACCCCTCCACTTT
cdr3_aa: CASSLGGSSYNSPLHF

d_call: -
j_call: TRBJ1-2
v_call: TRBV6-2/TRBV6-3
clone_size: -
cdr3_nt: TGTGCCAGCAGCCGCGGGACTCTTAACTATGGCTACACCTTC
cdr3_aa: CASSRGTLNYGYTF

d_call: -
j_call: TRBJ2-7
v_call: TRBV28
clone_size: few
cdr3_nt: TGTGCCAGCAGGGAAAACCAGGGAAACGAGCAGTACTTC
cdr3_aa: CASRENQGNEQYF

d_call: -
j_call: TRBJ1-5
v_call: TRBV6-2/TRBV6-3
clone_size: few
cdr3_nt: TGTGCCAGCAGCCCGGGGATGGCGGTCACACCCCAGCATTTT
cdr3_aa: CASSPGMAVTPQHF

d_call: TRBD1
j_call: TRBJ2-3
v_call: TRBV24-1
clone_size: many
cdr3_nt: TGTGCCACCAGCGCTCCTCGCCGGGACAGGCACACACACGGGGTCAAGGATACGCAGTATTTT
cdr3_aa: CATSAPRRDRHTHGVKDTQYF

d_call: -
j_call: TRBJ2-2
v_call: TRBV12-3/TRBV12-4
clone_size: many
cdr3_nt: TGTGCCAGCAGAATACAAGGACAGAGAAACACCGGGGAGCTGTTTTTT
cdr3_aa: CASRIQGQRNTGELFF

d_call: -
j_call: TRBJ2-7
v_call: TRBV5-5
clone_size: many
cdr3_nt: TGTGCCAGCAGCTTGAGTGGCGGGGCACTTGTAGAGCAGTACTTC
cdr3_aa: CASSLSGGALVEQYF

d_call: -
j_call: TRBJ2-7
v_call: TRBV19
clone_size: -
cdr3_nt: TGTGCCACTCCAGGACTGTTAAGCTCCTACGAGCAGTACTTC
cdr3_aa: CATPGLLSSYEQYF

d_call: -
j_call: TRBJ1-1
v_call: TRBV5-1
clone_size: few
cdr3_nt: TGCGCCAGCAGCTTCGGGGACGTGGGGACTGAAGCTTTCTTT
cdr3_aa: CASSFGDVGTEAFF

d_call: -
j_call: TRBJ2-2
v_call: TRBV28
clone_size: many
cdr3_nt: TGTGCCAGCAGTCCCTGGGGGGTGGCGGGCACCGGGGAGCTGTTTTTT
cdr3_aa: CASSPWGVAGTGELFF

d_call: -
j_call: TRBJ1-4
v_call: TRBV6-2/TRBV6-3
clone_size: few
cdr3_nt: TGTGCCAGCAGACGACACCTTCACGAGGAGGAAAAACTGTTTTTT
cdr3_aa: CASRRHLHEEEKLFF

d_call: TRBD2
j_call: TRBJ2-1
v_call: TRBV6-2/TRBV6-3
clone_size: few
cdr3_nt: TGTGCCAGCAGAGATGGGACTAGCGGAATGAGGGGCAATGAGCAGTTCTTC
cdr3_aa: CASRDGTSGMRGNEQFF

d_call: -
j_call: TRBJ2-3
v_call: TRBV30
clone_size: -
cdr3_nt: TGTGCCTGGAGTCCGGGCCCGGGAAATACGCAGTATTTT
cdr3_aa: CAWSPGPGNTQYF

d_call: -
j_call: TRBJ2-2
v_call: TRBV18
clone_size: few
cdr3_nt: TGTGCCAGCTCACCAAACGGGGGACAACTGAACACCGGGGAGCTGTTTTTT
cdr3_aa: CASSPNGGQLNTGELFF

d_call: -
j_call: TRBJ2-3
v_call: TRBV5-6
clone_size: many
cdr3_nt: TGTGCCAGCAGCTTGGAAGGCATCAAACCGTATTTT
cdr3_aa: CASSLEGIKPYF

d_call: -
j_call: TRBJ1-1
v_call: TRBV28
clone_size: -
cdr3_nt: TGTGCCAGCAGTTTATCGAACAGGGTAGAAGCTTTCTTT
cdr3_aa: CASSLSNRVEAFF

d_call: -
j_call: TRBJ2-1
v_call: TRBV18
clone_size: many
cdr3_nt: TGTGCCAGCTCACCTGATAACAGAGGGGGAAGGCGAGATGAGCAGTTCTTC
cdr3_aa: CASSPDNRGGRRDEQFF

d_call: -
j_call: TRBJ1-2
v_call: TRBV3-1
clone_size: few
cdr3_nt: TGTGCCAGCAGCCGCCACAGGGATTATGGCTACACCTTC
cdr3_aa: CASSRHRDYGYTF

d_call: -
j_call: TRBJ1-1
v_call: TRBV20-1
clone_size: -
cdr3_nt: TGCAGTGCTAGAGGTGCAGCAGGTGAAGCTTTCTTT
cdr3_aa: CSARGAAGEAFF

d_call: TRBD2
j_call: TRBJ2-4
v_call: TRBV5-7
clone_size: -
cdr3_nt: TGTGCCAGCAGCTTGGGGACTAGCGGAGCTAAAAACATTCAGTACTTC
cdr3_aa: CASSLGTSGAKNIQYF